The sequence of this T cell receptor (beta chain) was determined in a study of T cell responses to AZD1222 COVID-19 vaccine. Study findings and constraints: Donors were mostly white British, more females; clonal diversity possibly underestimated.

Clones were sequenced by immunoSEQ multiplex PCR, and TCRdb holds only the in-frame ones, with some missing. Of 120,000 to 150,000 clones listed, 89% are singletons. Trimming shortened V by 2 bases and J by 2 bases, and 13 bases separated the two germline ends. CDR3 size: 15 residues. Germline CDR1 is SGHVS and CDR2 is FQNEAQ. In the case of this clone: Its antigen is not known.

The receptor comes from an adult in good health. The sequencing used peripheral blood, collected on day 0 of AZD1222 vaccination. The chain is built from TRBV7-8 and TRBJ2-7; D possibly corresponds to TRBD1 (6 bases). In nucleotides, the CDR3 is TGTGCCAGCAGCTTAAGGTTGACAGGCCCCTACGAGCAGTACTTC. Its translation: CASSLRLTGPYEQYF.